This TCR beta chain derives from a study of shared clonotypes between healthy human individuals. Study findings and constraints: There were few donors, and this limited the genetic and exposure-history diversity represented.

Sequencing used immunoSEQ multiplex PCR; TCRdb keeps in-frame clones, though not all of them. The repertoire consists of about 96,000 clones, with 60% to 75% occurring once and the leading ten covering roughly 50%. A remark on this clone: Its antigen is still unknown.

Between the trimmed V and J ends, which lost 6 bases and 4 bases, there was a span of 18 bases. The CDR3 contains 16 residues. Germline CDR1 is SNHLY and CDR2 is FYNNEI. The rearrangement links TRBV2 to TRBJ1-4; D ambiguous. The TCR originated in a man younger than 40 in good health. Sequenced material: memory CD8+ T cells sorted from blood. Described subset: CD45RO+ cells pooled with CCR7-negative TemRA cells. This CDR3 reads CASRDKPETNNEKLFF. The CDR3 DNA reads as TGTGCCAGCAGAGATAAACCGGAGACTAATAATGAAAAACTGTTTTTT.